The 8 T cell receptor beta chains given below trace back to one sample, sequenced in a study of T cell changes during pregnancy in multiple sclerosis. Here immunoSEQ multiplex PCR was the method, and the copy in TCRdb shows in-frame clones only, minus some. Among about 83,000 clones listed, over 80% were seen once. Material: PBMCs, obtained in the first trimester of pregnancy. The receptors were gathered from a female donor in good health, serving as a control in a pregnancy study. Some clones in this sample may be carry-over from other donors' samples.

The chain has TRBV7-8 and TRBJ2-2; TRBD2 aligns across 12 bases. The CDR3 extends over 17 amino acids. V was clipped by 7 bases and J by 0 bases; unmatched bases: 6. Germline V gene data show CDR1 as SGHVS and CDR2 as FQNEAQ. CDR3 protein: CASTQLAGGPNTGELFF. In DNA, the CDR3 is TGTGCCAGCACCCAGCTAGCGGGAGGGCCGAACACCGGGGAGCTGTTTTTT.

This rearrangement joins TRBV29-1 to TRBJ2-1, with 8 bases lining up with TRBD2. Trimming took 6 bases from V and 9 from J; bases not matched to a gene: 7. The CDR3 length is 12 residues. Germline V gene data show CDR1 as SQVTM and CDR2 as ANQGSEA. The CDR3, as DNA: TGCAGCGTCGACGGGGGGGCCGGTGAGCAGTTCTTC. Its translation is CSVDGGAGEQFF.

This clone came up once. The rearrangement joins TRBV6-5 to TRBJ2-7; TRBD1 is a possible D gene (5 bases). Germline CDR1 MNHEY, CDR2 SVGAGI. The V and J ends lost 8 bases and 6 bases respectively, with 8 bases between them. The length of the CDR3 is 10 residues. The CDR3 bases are TGTGCCAGCGGCCAGGGCGAGCAGTACTTC. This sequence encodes CASGQGEQYF.

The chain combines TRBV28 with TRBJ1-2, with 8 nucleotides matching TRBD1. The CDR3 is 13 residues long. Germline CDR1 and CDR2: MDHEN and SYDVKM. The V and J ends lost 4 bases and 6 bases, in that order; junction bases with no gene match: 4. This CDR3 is CASSSTGGDGYTF. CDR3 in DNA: TGTGCCAGCAGTTCTACAGGGGGGGATGGCTACACCTTC.

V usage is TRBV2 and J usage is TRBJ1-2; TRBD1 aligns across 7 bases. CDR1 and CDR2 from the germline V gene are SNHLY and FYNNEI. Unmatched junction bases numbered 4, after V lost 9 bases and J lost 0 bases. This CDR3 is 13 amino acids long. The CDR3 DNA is TGTGCCAGACGGACAGGACCTAACTATGGCTACACCTTC. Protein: CARRTGPNYGYTF. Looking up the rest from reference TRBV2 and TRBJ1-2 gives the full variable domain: EPEVTQTPSHQVTQMGQEVILRCVPISNHLYFYWYRQILGQKVEFLVSFYNNEISEKSEIFDDQFSVERPDGSNFTLKIRSTKLEDSAMYFCARRTGPNYGYTFGSGTRLTVV.

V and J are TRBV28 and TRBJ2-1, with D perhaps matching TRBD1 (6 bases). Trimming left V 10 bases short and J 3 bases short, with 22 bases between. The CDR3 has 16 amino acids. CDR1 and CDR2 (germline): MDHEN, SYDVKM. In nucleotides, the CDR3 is TGTGCCACCTCCTTTAGGGCCTGGGACAACTACAATGAGCAGTTCTTC. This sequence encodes CATSFRAWDNYNEQFF. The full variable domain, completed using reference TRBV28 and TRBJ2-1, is DVKVTQSSRYLVKRTGEKVFLECVQDMDHENMFWYRQDPGLGLRLIYFSYDVKMKEKGDIPEGYSVSREKKERFSLILESASTNQTSMYLCATSFRAWDNYNEQFFGPGTRLTVL.

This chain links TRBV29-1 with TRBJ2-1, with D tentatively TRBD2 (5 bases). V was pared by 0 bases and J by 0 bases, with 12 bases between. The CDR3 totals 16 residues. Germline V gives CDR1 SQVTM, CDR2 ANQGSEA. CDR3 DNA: TGCAGCGTTGAAGACCGAAGCGGATTCTCCTACAATGAGCAGTTCTTC. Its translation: CSVEDRSGFSYNEQFF.

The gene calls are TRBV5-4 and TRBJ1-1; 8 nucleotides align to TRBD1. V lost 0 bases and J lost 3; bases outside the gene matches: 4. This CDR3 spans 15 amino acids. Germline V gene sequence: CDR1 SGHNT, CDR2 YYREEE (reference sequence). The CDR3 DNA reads TGTGCCAGCAGCTTGGCAGGGGGCGTCGACACTGAAGCTTTCTTT. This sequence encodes CASSLAGGVDTEAFF.